The next 26 T cell receptor beta chains were all read from a single sample in a study of blood T cell repertoires in COVID-19. Generated by immunoSEQ multiplex PCR, the TCRdb table keeps only in-frame clones and is missing some. The repertoire has 110,000 to 150,000 clones, around 90% of them found once; the top ten carry less than 2%. The sequencing sample was made of peripheral blood. The source is a man between 70 and 80 years old with acute or convalescent COVID-19.

The chain links TRBV7-6 to TRBJ2-1, with 13 bases lining up with TRBD2. In germline, CDR1 is SGHVS, CDR2 FNYEAQ. The CDR3 has 19 residues. Germline trimming cut 5 bases from V and 0 bases from J; bases unmatched to any gene: 10. The CDR3 sequence: CASSLRTSGRTRSYNEQFF. The CDR3, as DNA: TGTGCCAGCAGCCTTCGGACTAGCGGGAGAACCCGCTCCTACAATGAGCAGTTCTTC.

The chain carries TRBV19 and TRBJ2-3, with TRBD1 matching 7 bases. Germline-derived CDR1 and CDR2 are LNHDA and SQIVND (reference sequence). This CDR3 spans 14 amino acids. Germline trimming cut 5 bases from V and 0 bases from J; bases unmatched to any gene: 2. In nucleotides, the CDR3 is TGTGCCAGTAGTCAGGGGGATAGCACAGATACGCAGTATTTT. This sequence encodes CASSQGDSTDTQYF.

The chain links TRBV5-1 to TRBJ2-3; 8 bases are a match to TRBD2. Germline V gene data show CDR1 as SGHRS and CDR2 as YFSETQ. Germline trimming cut 1 base from V and 6 bases from J; bases unmatched to any gene: 16. The CDR3 runs to 18 residues. The CDR3 is CASSLQYLSGGTLDTQYF. In nucleotides, the CDR3 is TGCGCCAGCAGCTTGCAGTACCTGAGCGGGGGAACGTTGGATACGCAGTATTTT.

The genes are TRBV27 and TRBJ1-3; D gene uncertain. There are 14 residues in the CDR3. Trimming pared 0 bases from V and 0 bases from J, leaving 3 bases between. Germline CDR1 MNHEY, CDR2 SMNVEV (reference sequence). CDR3 in DNA: TGTGCCAGCAGTTTATCCAGCTCTGGAAACACCATATATTTT. It is translated as CASSLSSSGNTIYF.

Only one count was recorded for this clone. This rearrangement joins TRBV28 to TRBJ1-2; D not resolved. Between the trimmed V and J ends, which lost 3 bases and 1 base, there was a span of 6 bases. Germline V gene sequence: CDR1 MDHEN, CDR2 SYDVKM. The CDR3 is 13 residues long. CDR3 nucleotides: TGTGCCAGCAGTTTGGCCAGTAACTATGGCTACACCTTC. This translates into CASSLASNYGYTF.

V is TRBV19 and J is TRBJ1-2, with D uncertain. The CDR3 runs to 12 residues. Germline CDR1 reads LNHDA; CDR2 reads SQIVND (reference sequence). V gave up 6 bases and J gave up 5 bases, with 10 bases separating them. The CDR3 coding sequence is TGTGCCAGTAGCCGCGACATATATGGCTACACCTTC. This encodes CASSRDIYGYTF.

In this sample, this clone turned up once. CDR3 residues: CASSPGLAGYTF. The CDR3 bases are TGCGCCAGCAGCCCTGGACTGGCCGGCTACACCTTC. The chain links TRBV5-1 to TRBJ1-2, with unresolved D. The V end lost 4 bases, the J end lost 8 bases, and 12 bases lay between the germline ends. The CDR3 covers 12 residues. CDR1 and CDR2 from the germline V gene are SGHRS and YFSETQ.

This clone occurred once. The CDR3 sequence: CATSRLGDARNTGELFF. The CDR3 DNA reads TGTGCCACCAGCAGATTGGGAGATGCCAGAAACACCGGGGAGCTGTTTTTT. The chain couples TRBV15 to TRBJ2-2; D is perhaps TRBD2 (5 bases). Trimming stripped 2 bases from V and 2 bases from J, with 15 bases between. This CDR3 is 17 amino acids long. In germline, CDR1 is LNHNV, CDR2 YYDKDF (reference sequence).

The V gene is TRBV18, the J gene TRBJ2-5; TRBD2 aligns across 7 bases. The CDR3 covers 15 residues. Germline V gene data show CDR1 as KGHSH and CDR2 as LQKENI. Trimming took 6 bases from V and 1 from J; bases not matched to a gene: 8. As DNA, the CDR3 is TGTGCCAGCTCCCCCAGAGCTAGCGGCCAAGAGACCCAGTACTTC. Translated: CASSPRASGQETQYF.

The DNA for the CDR3 is TGTGCCAGCAGCCTTGGGGGGGCGAGGTTGACTAATGAAAAACTGTTTTTT. Encoded protein: CASSLGGARLTNEKLFF. The chain couples TRBV28 to TRBJ1-4; TRBD1 might be the D (6 bases). This CDR3 comprises 17 residues. Germline V gene data show CDR1 as MDHEN and CDR2 as SYDVKM. Trimming pared 6 bases from V and 2 bases from J, leaving 19 bases between.

The sample holds one count of this clone. The chain joins TRBV2 to TRBJ2-3, with TRBD2 as a possible D gene (6 bases). The germline V gene has CDR1 SNHLY and CDR2 FYNNEI. The V end was cut by 5 bases, the J end by 5 bases, with 20 bases between. This CDR3 spans 16 amino acids. The CDR3 protein is CASSPGWDSLRDTQYF. DNA for the CDR3: TGTGCCAGCAGTCCGGGTTGGGACTCCTTGAGAGATACGCAGTATTTT.

The chain joins TRBV2 to TRBJ2-5, with D perhaps matching TRBD2 (5 bases). Germline V gene lookup returns CDR1 SNHLY and CDR2 FYNNEI. The length of the CDR3 is 12 residues. Trimming took 2 bases from V and 4 from J, leaving 5 bases between them. For the CDR3, the DNA is TGTGCCAGCAGTGAACGGGGAGAGACCCAGTACTTC. It specifies CASSERGETQYF.

The J gene is TRBJ1-1, the V gene TRBV18; 9 bases fit TRBD1. The CDR3 length is 15 residues. In germline, CDR1 is KGHSH, CDR2 LQKENI. Losses at the gene ends were 5 bases for V and 3 bases for J; bases not matched to a gene: 7. CDR3 DNA: TGTGCCAGCTCAATCGACAGGGGGGCACACACTGAAGCTTTCTTT. Residues: CASSIDRGAHTEAFF.

The chain employs TRBV28 and TRBJ2-1; 8 bases fit TRBD2. The V segment lost 7 bases and the J segment 4 bases; nucleotides outside the gene matches: 6. Germline loops: CDR1 MDHEN, CDR2 SYDVKM. The CDR3 is made up of 14 amino acids. The CDR3 reads CASTRTSRYNEQFF. The CDR3 nucleotides read TGTGCCAGCACTAGGACTAGCAGGTACAATGAGCAGTTCTTC.

The chain employs TRBV11-1 and TRBJ1-2; D is unresolved. This CDR3 region has 15 residues. Germline CDR1 SGHAT, CDR2 FQDESV (reference sequence). The V end lost 5 bases, the J end lost 0 bases, and 13 bases lay between the germline ends. The CDR3 here is CASSRGPSANYGYTF. In nucleotides, the CDR3 is TGTGCCAGCAGCCGCGGGCCGAGCGCTAACTATGGCTACACCTTC.

This clone was found a few times. V is TRBV19 and J is TRBJ1-5; 9 bases line up with TRBD1. This CDR3 contains 17 residues. Germline V lookup: CDR1 LNHDA, CDR2 SQIVND (reference sequence). J lost 5 bases, V lost 6 bases, and 14 bases had no gene match. In nucleotides, the CDR3 is TGTGCCAGTAGAATTGGGATGGACAGGGGAGGGGATCAGCCCCAGCATTTT. Protein sequence: CASRIGMDRGGDQPQHF.

The genes are TRBV11-3 and TRBJ2-2; 12 positions match TRBD2. V trimming: 1 base; J trimming: 0 bases; junction bases outside the gene matches: 0. The CDR3 is 17 amino acids. Germline assignment: CDR1 SGHNT and CDR2 YENEEA. CDR3 nucleotide sequence: TGTGCCAGCAGCTTAGGACTAGCGGGGGCGAACACCGGGGAGCTGTTTTTT. Residues: CASSLGLAGANTGELFF.

This chain connects TRBV11-2 to TRBJ2-7; a possible D gene is TRBD1 (8 bases). V lost 5 bases and J lost 6, with 20 bases in between. This CDR3 region has 15 residues. CDR1 is SGHAT and CDR2 is FQNNGV in the germline V gene. As DNA, the CDR3 is TGTGCCAGCAGCCTCAGGACAGGGACTAAGCGCGAGCAGTACTTC. Encoded protein: CASSLRTGTKREQYF.

Concerning this clone: Other DNA sequences in this sample translate to the same CDR3. The chain has TRBV6-5 and TRBJ2-1; D is possibly TRBD2 (6 bases). Per the germline V gene, CDR1 is MNHEY and CDR2 is SVGAGI. V shed 10 bases and J shed 9 bases, with 22 bases lying between them. The CDR3 totals 14 residues. The CDR3 sequence: CATTPTAGLVEQFF. In DNA, the CDR3 is TGTGCCACGACACCAACGGCGGGGTTGGTTGAGCAGTTCTTC.

This chain joins TRBV3-1 (or the pseudogene TRBV3-2) and TRBJ1-5, with a weak D call TRBD1 (5 bases). CDR1 LGHDT and CDR2 YNNKEL come from the germline V gene (reference sequence). V lost 3 bases, J lost 7 bases, and 13 bases lay in between. CDR3 size: 14 residues. The CDR3 coding sequence is TGTGCCAGCAGCCAGAGCGGGACGACACAGCCCCAGCATTTT. As protein: CASSQSGTTQPQHF.

The V and J genes are TRBV24-1 and TRBJ2-1; 9 bases agree with TRBD1. Trimming took 4 bases from V and 7 from J; bases not matched to a gene: 7. In germline, CDR1 is KGHDR, CDR2 SFDVKD. The CDR3 runs 15 residues. CDR3 region: CATSDPGTGKNEQFF. CDR3 DNA: TGTGCCACCAGTGACCCGGGGACAGGGAAAAATGAGCAGTTCTTC.

The chain is built from TRBV19 and TRBJ1-2; 9 nucleotides match TRBD1. The CDR3 has 17 amino acids. V trimming: 3 bases; J trimming: 4 bases; junction bases outside the gene matches: 12. Germline V lookup: CDR1 LNHDA, CDR2 SQIVND (reference sequence). CDR3 coding DNA: TGTGCCAGTAGTATCGGGACAGGGAGTCCCCGAAGCTATGGCTACACCTTC. Amino acid sequence: CASSIGTGSPRSYGYTF.

This rearrangement joins TRBV6-2 or TRBV6-3 to TRBJ2-5; TRBD2 aligns across 16 bases. CDR1 and CDR2 from the germline V gene are MNHEY and SVGEGT. CDR3 size: 17 residues. V was clipped by 5 bases and J by 4 bases; unmatched bases: 7. CDR3 coding DNA: TGTGCCAGCAGTCCGGGACTAGCGGGAGGGCCTCGAGAGACCCAGTACTTC. It encodes CASSPGLAGGPRETQYF.

CDR3 loop: CASIPVAGLDNEQFF. In nucleotides, the CDR3 is TGTGCCAGCATCCCTGTAGCGGGACTAGACAATGAGCAGTTCTTC. The chain couples TRBV5-4 to TRBJ2-1, with TRBD2 matching over 8 bases. Germline CDR1 and CDR2: SGHNT and YYREEE (reference sequence). CDR3 length equals 15 residues. The junction had 10 bases not matched to a gene; V was cut back by 6 bases and J by 5 bases.

The chain carries TRBV4-1 and TRBJ1-1, with D perhaps TRBD1 (6 bases). The CDR3 is made up of 15 amino acids. V was trimmed by 1 base and J by 3 bases, leaving 12 bases between them. Germline-derived CDR1 and CDR2 are MGHRA and YSYEKL. In nucleotides, the CDR3 is TGCGCCAGCAGCCAAGGTGGGGGCGCGGACACTGAAGCTTTCTTT. Protein product: CASSQGGGADTEAFF.

CDR3 sequence (DNA): TGTGCCAGCAGCTTGGAAGGGGACAGAAGGGATGGCTACACCTTC. As protein: CASSLEGDRRDGYTF. The chain uses TRBV7-9 and TRBJ1-2; 7 positions agree with TRBD1. The V gene's germline CDR1 is SEHNR and CDR2 FQNEAQ (reference sequence). V lost 3 bases to trimming and J lost 6 bases; unmatched junction nucleotides: 10. The CDR3 sequence is 15 residues long.